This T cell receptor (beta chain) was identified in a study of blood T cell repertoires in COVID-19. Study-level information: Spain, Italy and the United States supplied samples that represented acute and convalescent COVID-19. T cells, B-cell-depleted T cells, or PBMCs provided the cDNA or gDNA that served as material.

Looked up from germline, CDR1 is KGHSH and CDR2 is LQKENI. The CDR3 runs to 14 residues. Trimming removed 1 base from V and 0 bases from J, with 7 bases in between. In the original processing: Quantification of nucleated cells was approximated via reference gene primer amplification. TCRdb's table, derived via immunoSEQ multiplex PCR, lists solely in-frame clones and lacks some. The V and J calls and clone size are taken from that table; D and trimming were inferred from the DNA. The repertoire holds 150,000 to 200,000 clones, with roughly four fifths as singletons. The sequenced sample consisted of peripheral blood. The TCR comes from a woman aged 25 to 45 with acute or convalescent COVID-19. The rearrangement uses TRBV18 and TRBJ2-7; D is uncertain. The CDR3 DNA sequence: TGTGCCAGCTCACCACATGCGGACTCCTACGAGCAGTACTTC. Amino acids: CASSPHADSYEQYF. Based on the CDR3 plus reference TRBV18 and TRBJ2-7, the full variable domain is NAGVMQNPRHLVRRRGQEARLRCSPMKGHSHVYWYRQLPEEGLKFMVYLQKENIIDESGMPKERFSAEFPKEGPSILRIQQVVRGDSAAYFCASSPHADSYEQYFGPGTRLTVT.